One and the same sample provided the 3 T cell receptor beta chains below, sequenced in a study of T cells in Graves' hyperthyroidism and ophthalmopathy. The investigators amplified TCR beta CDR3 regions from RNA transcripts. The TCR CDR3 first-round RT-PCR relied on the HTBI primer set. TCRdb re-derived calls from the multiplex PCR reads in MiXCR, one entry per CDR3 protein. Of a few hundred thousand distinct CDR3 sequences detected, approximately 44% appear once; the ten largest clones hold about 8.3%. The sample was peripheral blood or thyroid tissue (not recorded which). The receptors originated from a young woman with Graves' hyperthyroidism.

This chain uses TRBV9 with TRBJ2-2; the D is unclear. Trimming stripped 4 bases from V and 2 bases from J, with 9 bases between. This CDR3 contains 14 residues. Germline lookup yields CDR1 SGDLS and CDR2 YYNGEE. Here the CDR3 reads CASSQDINTGELFF. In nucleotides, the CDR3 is TGTGCCAGCAGCCAAGATATAAACACCGGGGAGCTGTTTTTT.

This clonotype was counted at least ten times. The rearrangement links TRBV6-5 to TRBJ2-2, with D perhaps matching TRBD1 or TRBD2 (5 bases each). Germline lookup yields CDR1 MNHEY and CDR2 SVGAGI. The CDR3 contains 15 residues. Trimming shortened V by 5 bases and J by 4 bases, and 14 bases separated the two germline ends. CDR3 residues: CASSPGRRRTGELFF. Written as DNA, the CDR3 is TGTGCCAGCAGTCCGGGACGTAGGCGCACCGGGGAGCTGTTTTTT.

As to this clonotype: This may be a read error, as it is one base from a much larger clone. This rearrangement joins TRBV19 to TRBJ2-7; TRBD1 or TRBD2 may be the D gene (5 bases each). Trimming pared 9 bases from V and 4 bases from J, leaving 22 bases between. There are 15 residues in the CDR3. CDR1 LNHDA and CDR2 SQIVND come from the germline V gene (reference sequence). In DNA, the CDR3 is TGTGCCAGCAGAAACGGGGACGGTGGGAATTACGAGCAGTACTTC. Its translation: CASRNGDGGNYEQYF.